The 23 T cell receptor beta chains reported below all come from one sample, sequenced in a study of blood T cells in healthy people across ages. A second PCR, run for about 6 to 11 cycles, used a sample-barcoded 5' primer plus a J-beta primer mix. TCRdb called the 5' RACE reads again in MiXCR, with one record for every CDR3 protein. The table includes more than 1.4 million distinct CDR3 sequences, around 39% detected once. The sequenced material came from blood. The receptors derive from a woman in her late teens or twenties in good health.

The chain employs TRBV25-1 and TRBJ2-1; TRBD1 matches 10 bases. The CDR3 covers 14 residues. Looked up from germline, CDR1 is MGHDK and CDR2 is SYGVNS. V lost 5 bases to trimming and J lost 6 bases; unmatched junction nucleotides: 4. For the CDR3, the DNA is TGTGCCAGCAGTTGGACAGGGGGTAGCAATGAGCAGTTCTTC. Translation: CASSWTGGSNEQFF. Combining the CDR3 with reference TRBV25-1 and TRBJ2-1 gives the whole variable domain EADIYQTPRYLVIGTGKKITLECSQTMGHDKMYWYQQDPGMELHLIHYSYGVNSTEKGDLSSESTVSRIRTEHFPLTLESARPSHTSQYLCASSWTGGSNEQFFGPGTRLTVL.

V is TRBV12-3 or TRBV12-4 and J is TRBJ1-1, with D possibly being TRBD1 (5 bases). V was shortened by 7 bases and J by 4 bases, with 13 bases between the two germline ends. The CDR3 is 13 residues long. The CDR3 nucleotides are TGTGCCAGCACCCGCGCAGGGCGCACTGAAGCTTTCTTT. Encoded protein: CASTRAGRTEAFF.

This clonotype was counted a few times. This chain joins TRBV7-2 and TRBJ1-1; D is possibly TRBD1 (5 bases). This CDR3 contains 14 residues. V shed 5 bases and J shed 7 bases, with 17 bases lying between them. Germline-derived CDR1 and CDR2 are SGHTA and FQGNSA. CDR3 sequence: CASSRYRGSGEAFF. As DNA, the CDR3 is TGTGCCAGCAGCCGGTATAGGGGTTCAGGTGAAGCTTTCTTT.

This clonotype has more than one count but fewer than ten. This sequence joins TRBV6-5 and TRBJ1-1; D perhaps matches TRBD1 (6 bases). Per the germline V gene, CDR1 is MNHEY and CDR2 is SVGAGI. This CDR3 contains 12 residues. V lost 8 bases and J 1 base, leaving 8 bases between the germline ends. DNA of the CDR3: TGTGCCAGCTTCAGGGGGAACACTGAAGCTTTCTTT. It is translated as CASFRGNTEAFF.

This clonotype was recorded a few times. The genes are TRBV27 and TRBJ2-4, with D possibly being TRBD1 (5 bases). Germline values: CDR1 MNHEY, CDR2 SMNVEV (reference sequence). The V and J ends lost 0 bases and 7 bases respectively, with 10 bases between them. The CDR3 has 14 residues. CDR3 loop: CASSLSGRGNIQYF. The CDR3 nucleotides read TGTGCCAGCAGTTTATCGGGGCGTGGTAACATTCAGTACTTC.

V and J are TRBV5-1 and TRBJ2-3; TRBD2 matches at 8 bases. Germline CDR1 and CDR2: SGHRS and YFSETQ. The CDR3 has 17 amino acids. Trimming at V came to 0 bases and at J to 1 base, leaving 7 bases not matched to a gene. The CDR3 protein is CASSLAGSGVGTDTQYF. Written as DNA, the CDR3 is TGCGCCAGCAGCTTGGCCGGTAGCGGGGTTGGCACAGATACGCAGTATTTT.

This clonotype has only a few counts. CDR3 amino acids: CASLGGAKNIQYF. DNA of the CDR3: TGTGCCAGTCTTGGGGGGGCCAAAAACATTCAGTACTTC. The genes are TRBV12-3 or TRBV12-4 and TRBJ2-4; D may be TRBD2 (6 bases). Trimming took 9 bases from V and 1 from J, leaving 10 bases between them. The CDR3 is 13 residues long.

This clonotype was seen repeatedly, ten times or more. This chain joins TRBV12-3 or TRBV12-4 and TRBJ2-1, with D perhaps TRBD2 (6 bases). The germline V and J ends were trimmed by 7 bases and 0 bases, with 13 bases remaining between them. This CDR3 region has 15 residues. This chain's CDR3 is CASKAAGSSYNEQFF. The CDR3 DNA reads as TGTGCCAGCAAAGCCGCCGGGAGCTCCTACAATGAGCAGTTCTTC.

The CDR3 DNA is TGTGCCTGGAGTCCTTCATTGACAGGGGGCGTCGGTTCACCCCTCCACTTT. This gives the protein CAWSPSLTGGVGSPLHF. The rearrangement uses TRBV30 and TRBJ1-6, with TRBD1 matching 10 bases. After removal of 2 bases from V and 9 bases from J, the junction contained 13 bases not matched to a gene. The germline V gene encodes CDR1 GTSNPN and CDR2 SVGIG (reference sequence). The CDR3 has 17 amino acids.

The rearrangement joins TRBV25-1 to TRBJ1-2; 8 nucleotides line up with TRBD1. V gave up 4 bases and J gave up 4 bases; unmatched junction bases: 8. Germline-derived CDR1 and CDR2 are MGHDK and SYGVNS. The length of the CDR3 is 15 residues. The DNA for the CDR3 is TGTGCCAGCAGTGTTGCAGGGGGCTTTACCTATGGCTACACCTTC. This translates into CASSVAGGFTYGYTF.

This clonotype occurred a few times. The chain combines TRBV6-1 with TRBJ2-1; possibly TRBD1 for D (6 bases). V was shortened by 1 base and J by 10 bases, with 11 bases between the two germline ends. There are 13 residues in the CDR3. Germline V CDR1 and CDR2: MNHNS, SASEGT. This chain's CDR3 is CASSEGGLGEQFF. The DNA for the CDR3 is TGTGCCAGCAGTGAAGGGGGGCTTGGGGAGCAGTTCTTC.

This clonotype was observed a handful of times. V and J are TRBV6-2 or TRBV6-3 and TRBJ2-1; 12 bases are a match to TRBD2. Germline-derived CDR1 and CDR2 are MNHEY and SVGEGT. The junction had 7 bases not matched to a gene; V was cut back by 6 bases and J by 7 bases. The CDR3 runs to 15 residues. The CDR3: CASSSASGGANEQFF. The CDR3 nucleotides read TGTGCCAGCAGCTCCGCTAGCGGGGGGGCGAATGAGCAGTTCTTC.

The CDR3 DNA sequence: TGTGCCAGCAGACAAACCCATGAGCAGTTCTTC. Amino acids: CASRQTHEQFF. The chain is built from TRBV4-2 and TRBJ2-1; D ambiguous. Germline V lookup: CDR1 LGHNA, CDR2 YNFKEQ. This CDR3 comprises 11 residues. V lost 6 bases to trimming and J lost 8 bases, with 8 bases between them.

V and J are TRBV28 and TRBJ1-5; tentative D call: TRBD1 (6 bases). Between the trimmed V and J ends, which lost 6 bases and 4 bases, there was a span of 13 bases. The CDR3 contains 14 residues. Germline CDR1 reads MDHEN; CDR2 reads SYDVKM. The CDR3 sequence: CASRDTGYNQPQHF. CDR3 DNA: TGTGCCAGCAGGGATACAGGGTATAATCAGCCCCAGCATTTT.

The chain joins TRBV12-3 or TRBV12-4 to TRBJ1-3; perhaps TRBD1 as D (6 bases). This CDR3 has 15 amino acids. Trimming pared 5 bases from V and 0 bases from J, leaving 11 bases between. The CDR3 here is CASSLGQISGNTIYF. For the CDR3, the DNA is TGTGCCAGCAGTCTCGGACAGATCTCTGGAAACACCATATATTTT.

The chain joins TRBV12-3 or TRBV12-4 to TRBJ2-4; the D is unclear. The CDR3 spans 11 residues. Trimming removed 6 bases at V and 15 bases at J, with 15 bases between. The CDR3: CASSNQTSWYF. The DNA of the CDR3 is TGTGCCAGCAGCAACCAGACAAGCTGGTACTTC.

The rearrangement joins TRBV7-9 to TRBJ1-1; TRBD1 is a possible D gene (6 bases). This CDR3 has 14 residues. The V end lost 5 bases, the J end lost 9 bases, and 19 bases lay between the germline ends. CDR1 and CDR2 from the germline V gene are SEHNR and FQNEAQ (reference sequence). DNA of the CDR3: TGTGCCAGCAGCCCGGACCTAACAGGGTCTAAAGCTTTCTTT. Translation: CASSPDLTGSKAFF.

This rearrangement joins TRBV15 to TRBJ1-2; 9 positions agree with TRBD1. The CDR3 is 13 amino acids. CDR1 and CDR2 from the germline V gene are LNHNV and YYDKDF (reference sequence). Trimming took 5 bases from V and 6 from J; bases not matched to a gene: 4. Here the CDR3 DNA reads TGTGCCACCAGCGGGACAGGGAGGGATGGCTACACCTTC. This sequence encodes CATSGTGRDGYTF.

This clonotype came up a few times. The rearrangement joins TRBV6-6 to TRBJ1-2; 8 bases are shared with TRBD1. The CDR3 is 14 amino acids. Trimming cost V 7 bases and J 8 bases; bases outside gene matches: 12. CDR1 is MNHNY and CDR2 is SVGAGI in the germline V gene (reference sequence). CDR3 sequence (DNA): TGTGCCAGCACCTCCAAACAGACAGGGGAAGGCTACACCTTC. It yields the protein CASTSKQTGEGYTF.

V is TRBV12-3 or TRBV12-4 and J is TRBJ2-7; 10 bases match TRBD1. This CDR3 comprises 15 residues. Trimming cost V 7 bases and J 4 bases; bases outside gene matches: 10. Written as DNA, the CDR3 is TGTGCCAGCACCGAGGGACAGGGGACAGGGTACGAGCAGTACTTC. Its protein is CASTEGQGTGYEQYF.

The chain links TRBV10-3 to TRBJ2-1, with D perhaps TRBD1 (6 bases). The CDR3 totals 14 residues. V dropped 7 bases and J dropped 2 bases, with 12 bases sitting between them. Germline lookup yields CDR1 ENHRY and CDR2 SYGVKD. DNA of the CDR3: TGTGCCATCATCGGGGACAAGACCTACAATGAGCAGTTCTTC. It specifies CAIIGDKTYNEQFF.

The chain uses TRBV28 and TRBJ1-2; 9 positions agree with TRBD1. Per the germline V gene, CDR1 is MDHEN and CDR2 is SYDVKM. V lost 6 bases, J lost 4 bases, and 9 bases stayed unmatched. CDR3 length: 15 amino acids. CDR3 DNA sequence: TGTGCCAGCAGGGACAGGGGTGCGTCAGGCTATGGCTACACCTTC. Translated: CASRDRGASGYGYTF.

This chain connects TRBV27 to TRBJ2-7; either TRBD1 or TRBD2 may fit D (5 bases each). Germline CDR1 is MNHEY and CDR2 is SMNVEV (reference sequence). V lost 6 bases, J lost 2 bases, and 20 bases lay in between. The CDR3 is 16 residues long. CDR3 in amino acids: CASRPGSGTAAYEQYF. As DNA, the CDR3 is TGTGCCAGCAGACCAGGATCCGGGACGGCCGCCTACGAGCAGTACTTC.